This passage covers 13 T cell receptor beta chains from one sample sequenced in a study of blood T cell repertoires in COVID-19. Sequenced by immunoSEQ multiplex PCR; TCRdb stores in-frame clones only, minus some. The sample gives 150,000 to 200,000 clones, roughly 90% of which show up once; around 3% is in the top ten. Source material: peripheral blood. These receptors all come from a man in his sixties with acute or convalescent COVID-19.

The rearrangement links TRBV11-2 to TRBJ1-4; perhaps TRBD1 as D (6 bases). With 1 base removed from V and 0 bases from J, the gap between germline ends came to 18 bases. The CDR3 is 19 amino acids. Germline values: CDR1 SGHAT, CDR2 FQNNGV. The CDR3 loop is CASSLGDRFQTSTNEKLFF. The CDR3 DNA sequence: TGTGCCAGCAGCTTAGGAGACAGGTTCCAAACCTCAACTAATGAAAAACTGTTTTTT.

The chain joins TRBV19 to TRBJ2-5; 8 nucleotides align to TRBD2. V gave up 6 bases and J gave up 10 bases; unmatched junction bases: 19. CDR1 and CDR2 (germline): LNHDA, SQIVND (reference sequence). There are 16 residues in the CDR3. This CDR3 reads CASSRRGGNPREVQYF. The CDR3 DNA is TGTGCCAGTAGCAGACGGGGGGGGAATCCAAGAGAGGTCCAGTACTTC. Full variable domain (rest looked up from reference TRBV19 and TRBJ2-5): DGGITQSPKYLFRKEGQNVTLSCEQNLNHDAMYWYRQDPGQGLRLIYYSQIVNDFQKGDIAEGYSVSREKKESFPLTVTSAQKNPTAFYLCASSRRGGNPREVQYFGPGTRLLVL.

DNA for the CDR3: TGTGCCAGCATTGGTCTAACAGATACGCAGTATTTT. Protein product: CASIGLTDTQYF. This chain joins TRBV2 and TRBJ2-3; D is undetermined. Trimming shortened V by 7 bases and J by 3 bases, and 8 bases separated the two germline ends. The CDR3 sequence is 12 residues long. The V gene's germline CDR1 is SNHLY and CDR2 FYNNEI.

This sequence joins TRBV10-3 and TRBJ1-2; weak D call: TRBD1 (5 bases). Per the germline V gene, CDR1 is ENHRY and CDR2 is SYGVKD. The CDR3 length is 15 residues. Trimming cost V 6 bases and J 0 bases, with 14 bases left between them. The CDR3 bases are TGTGCCATCAGGGGGCGGGGAGAAGCTAACTATGGCTACACCTTC. Its translation: CAIRGRGEANYGYTF.

The V and J genes are TRBV5-4 and TRBJ2-1; TRBD2 matches at 7 bases. The V and J ends lost 3 bases and 7 bases, in that order; junction bases with no gene match: 10. Germline CDR1 reads SGHNT; CDR2 reads YYREEE (reference sequence). The CDR3 sequence is 15 residues long. The DNA of the CDR3 is TGTGCCAGCAGCTCTTCCCTGTTGGGGGGGAATGAGCAGTTCTTC. Its translation: CASSSSLLGGNEQFF.

The chain couples TRBV27 to TRBJ2-3; D is uncertain. The V end was cut by 10 bases, the J end by 0 bases, with 26 bases between. Germline CDR1 MNHEY, CDR2 SMNVEV (reference sequence). This CDR3 comprises 18 residues. In DNA form, the CDR3 reads TGTGCCACCAATCGACCGTTGGGTAGCTCGTATAGCACAGATACGCAGTATTTT. It specifies CATNRPLGSSYSTDTQYF.

This chain joins TRBV12-5 and TRBJ2-3, with TRBD1 matching over 9 bases. Germline CDR1 and CDR2: LGHNT and FRNRAP. Trimming at V came to 6 bases and at J to 2 bases, leaving 12 bases not matched to a gene. This CDR3 comprises 17 residues. CDR3 sequence reads: CASGRPPGQGNTDTQYF. The DNA of the CDR3 is TGTGCTAGTGGCCGGCCACCGGGACAGGGTAACACAGATACGCAGTATTTT.

The J gene is TRBJ1-2, the V gene TRBV11-2, with a tentative D call TRBD1 (5 bases). Deletions cut 2 bases from V and 2 bases from J, with 6 bases between. The CDR3 contains 13 residues. Germline V lookup: CDR1 SGHAT, CDR2 FQNNGV. The CDR3 nucleotides read TGTGCCAGCAGCTTATCAGGGAACTATGGCTACACCTTC. Translated, it gives CASSLSGNYGYTF.

The chain uses TRBV30 and TRBJ1-5, with D hard to call. CDR3 length: 13 amino acids. CDR1 and CDR2 from the germline V gene are GTSNPN and SVGIG (reference sequence). V was clipped by 0 bases and J by 7 bases, with 10 bases between them. This CDR3 reads CAWSVQAGQPQHF. CDR3 coding DNA: TGTGCCTGGAGTGTTCAGGCTGGCCAGCCCCAGCATTTT.

The chain joins TRBV11-2 to TRBJ2-3, with 7 bases matching TRBD2. V trimming: 0 bases; J trimming: 2 bases; junction bases outside the gene matches: 8. The V gene's germline CDR1 is SGHAT and CDR2 FQNNGV. The CDR3 covers 17 residues. The CDR3 DNA reads TGTGCCAGCAGCTTAGATCACCTAGCGGTGAACACAGATACGCAGTATTTT. Amino acid sequence: CASSLDHLAVNTDTQYF. Looking up the rest from reference TRBV11-2 and TRBJ2-3 gives the full variable domain: EAGVAQSPRYKIIEKRQSVAFWCNPISGHATLYWYQQILGQGPKLLIQFQNNGVVDDSQLPKDRFSAERLKGVDSTLKIQPAKLEDSAVYLCASSLDHLAVNTDTQYFGPGTRLTVL.

The V call is TRBV5-1, the J call TRBJ2-1; the match to TRBD1 covers 9 bases. The V gene end was trimmed by 2 bases and the J gene end by 7 bases; junction bases not matched to a gene: 7. This CDR3 contains 15 residues. Per germline, CDR1 SGHRS and CDR2 YFSETQ. The CDR3 DNA is TGCGCCAGCAGCTTCCGGGACAGGGTAACTAATGAGCAGTTCTTC. Protein: CASSFRDRVTNEQFF.

This clone was recorded a few times. As DNA, the CDR3 is TGTGCCAGCAGCTTAATAACTCTCGGACAGGGGACGACTGAAGCTTTCTTT. The encoded protein is CASSLITLGQGTTEAFF. V and J are TRBV7-6 and TRBJ1-1; 9 nucleotides line up with TRBD1. Per germline, CDR1 SGHVS and CDR2 FNYEAQ. CDR3 size: 17 residues. V was clipped by 2 bases and J by 5 bases; unmatched bases: 12. The full variable domain, with the rest looked up from reference TRBV7-6 and TRBJ1-1, is GAGVSQSPRYKVTKRGQDVALRCDPISGHVSLYWYRQALGQGPEFLTYFNYEAQQDKSGLPNDRFSAERPEGSISTLTIQRTEQRDSAMYRCASSLITLGQGTTEAFFGQGTRLTVV.

CDR3 sequence: CAISTQEDQPQHF. The DNA of the CDR3 is TGTGCCATCAGTACCCAGGAGGATCAGCCCCAGCATTTT. This chain connects TRBV10-3 to TRBJ1-5; D is unresolved. CDR3 length: 13 residues. Germline CDR1 and CDR2: ENHRY and SYGVKD. The V gene lost 5 bases and the J gene lost 5 bases, with 10 bases spanning the gap.